This entry lists 14 T cell receptor beta chains sequenced from one sample in a study of shared clonotypes between healthy human individuals. Only in-frame clones appear in the TCRdb table, and some are missing; sequencing was by immunoSEQ multiplex PCR. This table holds 2,500,000 or so clones, more than 80% found once. Sequences were obtained from naive CD4+ T cells sorted from blood. Subset indicated: CD45RA+ positively selected. The receptor set was obtained from a man aged 18 to 30 in good health.

The chain has TRBV19 and TRBJ2-2; D is perhaps TRBD2 (5 bases). Trimming cost V 3 bases and J 0 bases, with 14 bases left between them. The CDR3 has 17 residues. Germline V gene sequence: CDR1 LNHDA, CDR2 SQIVND (reference sequence). The CDR3 coding sequence is TGTGCCAGTAGTATCAAGTATGGACTCGCGAACACCGGGGAGCTGTTTTTT. Its translation: CASSIKYGLANTGELFF.

The J gene is TRBJ2-3, the V gene TRBV6-6; TRBD1 matches at 8 bases. Germline CDR1 reads MNHNY; CDR2 reads SVGAGI (reference sequence). The CDR3 extends over 16 amino acids. V lost 1 base and J lost 2; bases outside the gene matches: 5. CDR3 protein: CASSYLDRGITDTQYF. CDR3 nucleotides: TGTGCCAGCAGTTACTTAGACAGGGGCATCACAGATACGCAGTATTTT.

The chain is built from TRBV28 and TRBJ1-2; 9 bases map to TRBD1. CDR1 and CDR2 (germline): MDHEN, SYDVKM. This CDR3 contains 14 residues. Losses at the gene ends were 5 bases for V and 4 bases for J; bases not matched to a gene: 5. The CDR3 bases are TGTGCCAGCAGTCCGGGACAGGGCTTCTATGGCTACACCTTC. Amino acids: CASSPGQGFYGYTF.

The DNA for the CDR3 is TGTGCCAGCAGCCCCACGGACACCGGGGAGCTGTTTTTT. This encodes CASSPTDTGELFF. The chain joins TRBV11-3 to TRBJ2-2; no firm D call. Germline CDR1 reads SGHNT; CDR2 reads YENEEA. The length of the CDR3 is 13 residues. Deletions cut 5 bases from V and 3 bases from J, with 7 bases between. Combining the CDR3 with reference TRBV11-3 and TRBJ2-2 gives the whole variable domain EAGVVQSPRYKIIEKKQPVAFWCNPISGHNTLYWYLQNLGQGPELLIRYENEEAVDDSQLPKDRFSAERLKGVDSTLKIQPAELGDSAVYLCASSPTDTGELFFGEGSRLTVL.

The V and J genes are TRBV7-2 and TRBJ2-3, with 8 positions matching TRBD1. V was clipped by 3 bases and J by 1 base; unmatched bases: 6. CDR1 and CDR2 from the germline V gene are SGHTA and FQGNSA. The CDR3 sequence is 16 residues long. The CDR3 DNA is TGTGCCAGCAGCTTCGCCGGGACAGGCGGCACAGATACGCAGTATTTT. Its protein is CASSFAGTGGTDTQYF.

This sequence joins TRBV7-2 and TRBJ1-1; D is uncertain. The germline V gene encodes CDR1 SGHTA and CDR2 FQGNSA. This CDR3 region has 14 residues. The V and J ends lost 5 bases and 1 base respectively, with 11 bases between them. In nucleotides, the CDR3 is TGTGCCAGCAGCCCGCCCCCCGAGAACACTGAAGCTTTCTTT. Residues: CASSPPPENTEAFF. The full variable domain, with the rest looked up from reference TRBV7-2 and TRBJ1-1, is GAGVSQSPSNKVTEKGKDVELRCDPISGHTALYWYRQSLGQGLEFLIYFQGNSAPDKSGLPSDRFSAERTGGSVSTLTIQRTQQEDSAVYLCASSPPPENTEAFFGQGTRLTVV.

V and J are TRBV6-5 and TRBJ2-7; 8 nucleotides line up with TRBD2. The CDR3 sequence is 14 residues long. V gave up 7 bases and J gave up 6 bases; unmatched junction bases: 11. Germline-derived CDR1 and CDR2 are MNHEY and SVGAGI. The CDR3 nucleotides read TGTGCCAGCACCCCGCCGGGAGGGTCAGGCGAGCAGTACTTC. Translation gives CASTPPGGSGEQYF.

The V call is TRBV11-2, the J call TRBJ1-3; D not resolved. The CDR3 has 15 amino acids. V shed 3 bases and J shed 0 bases, with 9 bases lying between them. Germline CDR1 reads SGHAT; CDR2 reads FQNNGV. This CDR3 reads CASSLAQASGNTIYF. The CDR3 coding sequence is TGTGCCAGCAGCTTGGCACAAGCCTCTGGAAACACCATATATTTT.

The chain couples TRBV6-6 to TRBJ2-7; 9 bases match TRBD1. Germline V gene lookup returns CDR1 MNHNY and CDR2 SVGAGI (reference sequence). The CDR3 totals 14 residues. After removal of 5 bases from V and 6 bases from J, the junction contained 8 bases not matched to a gene. The CDR3 protein is CASSPGTGNSEQYF. The CDR3 coding sequence is TGTGCCAGCAGTCCAGGGACAGGGAACAGCGAGCAGTACTTC.

This rearrangement joins TRBV5-1 to TRBJ2-7; TRBD2 aligns across 8 bases. The J segment lost 1 base and the V segment lost 2 bases, leaving 5 bases of the junction unmatched. Germline V gene lookup returns CDR1 SGHRS and CDR2 YFSETQ. This CDR3 region has 15 residues. CDR3 residues: CASSFGTSGSYEQYF. For the CDR3, the DNA is TGCGCCAGCAGCTTCGGAACTAGCGGTTCCTACGAGCAGTACTTC.

The rearrangement links TRBV6-5 to TRBJ1-4; D unclear. The germline CDR1 and CDR2 sequences are MNHEY and SVGAGI. CDR3 size: 14 residues. The V end was cut by 5 bases, the J end by 4 bases, with 11 bases between. In nucleotides, the CDR3 is TGTGCCAGCAGTCGCGGCGGTTATAATGAAAAACTGTTTTTT. The encoded protein is CASSRGGYNEKLFF.

Only a few counts were recorded for this clone. This chain connects TRBV5-4 to TRBJ1-4, with D possibly matching TRBD1 (6 bases). This CDR3 contains 16 residues. The germline CDR1 and CDR2 sequences are SGHNT and YYREEE (reference sequence). The V gene lost 0 bases and the J gene lost 7 bases, with 16 bases spanning the gap. CDR3 loop: CASSLGTAGAFEKLFF. The CDR3 nucleotides read TGTGCCAGCAGCTTGGGAACAGCAGGGGCTTTTGAAAAACTGTTTTTT. Variable domain in full (rest from reference TRBV5-4 and TRBJ1-4): ETGVTQSPTHLIKTRGQQVTLRCSSQSGHNTVSWYQQALGQGPQFIFQYYREEENGRGNFPPRFSGLQFPNYSSELNVNALELDDSALYLCASSLGTAGAFEKLFFGSGTQLSVL.

The chain joins TRBV5-1 to TRBJ2-1; TRBD2 matches 13 bases. The CDR3 loop spans 16 amino acids. Germline V lookup: CDR1 SGHRS, CDR2 YFSETQ. J was trimmed by 7 bases and V by 1 base; bases with no gene match: 5. CDR3 bases: TGCGCCAGCAGCTTGATTTGGGGACTAGCGGGAAATGAGCAGTTCTTC. It encodes CASSLIWGLAGNEQFF.

The chain uses TRBV7-8 and TRBJ2-1; D is ambiguous. The CDR3 has 15 amino acids. Deletions cut 4 bases from V and 4 bases from J, with 14 bases between. Germline-derived CDR1 and CDR2 are SGHVS and FQNEAQ. Here the CDR3 reads CASSSKTASYNEQFF. CDR3 sequence (DNA): TGTGCCAGCAGCTCAAAGACGGCTAGTTACAATGAGCAGTTCTTC.